This is a list of T cell receptor beta chains from one sample in a study. A single record per CDR3 protein comes from TCRdb applying MiXCR to the multiplex PCR reads. The top ten clones hold approximately 30% of a sample with 450 to 550 distinct CDR3 sequences, 10% to 14% of them seen once. The specimen sequenced was naive CD4+ T cells sorted from blood. These receptors were taken from a female donor with breast cancer. Each CDR3 is given with its conserved first and last residue. The D gene is left open where the match is weak. Part of the rows lack a size; the others show once, few, many or a class for expanded clones.

J gene: TRBJ1-2
D gene: -
V gene: TRBV12-3/TRBV12-4
clone size: medium-sized
CDR3 protein: CASSRDTYGYTF
CDR3 DNA: TGTGCCAGCAGCCGGGATACCTATGGCTACACCTTC

J gene: TRBJ1-2
D gene: -
V gene: TRBV12-3/TRBV12-4
clone size: medium-sized
CDR3 protein: CASSRGEDGYTF
CDR3 DNA: TGTGCCAGCAGCCGAGGGGAGGATGGCTACACCTTC

J gene: TRBJ1-2
D gene: -
V gene: TRBV12-3/TRBV12-4
clone size: -
CDR3 protein: CASSFETSNYGYTF
CDR3 DNA: TGTGCCAGCAGTTTCGAAACGTCAAACTATGGCTACACCTTC

J gene: TRBJ1-2
D gene: -
V gene: TRBV12-3/TRBV12-4
clone size: medium-sized
CDR3 protein: CASSSMAHGYTF
CDR3 DNA: TGTGCCAGCAGTTCGATGGCCCATGGCTACACCTTC

J gene: TRBJ1-2
D gene: -
V gene: TRBV12-3/TRBV12-4
clone size: -
CDR3 protein: CASSSTGYYGYTF
CDR3 DNA: TGTGCCAGCAGTTCAACAGGGTACTATGGCTACACCTTC

J gene: TRBJ1-2
D gene: TRBD1
V gene: TRBV12-3/TRBV12-4
clone size: medium-sized
CDR3 protein: CASSLADRGYGYTF
CDR3 DNA: TGTGCCAGCAGTTTAGCTGACAGGGGTTACGGCTACACCTTC

J gene: TRBJ1-2
D gene: -
V gene: TRBV12-3/TRBV12-4
clone size: large
CDR3 protein: CASSLASQGNYGYTF
CDR3 DNA: TGTGCCAGCAGTTTAGCGAGCCAGGGGAACTATGGCTACACCTTC

J gene: TRBJ1-2
D gene: TRBD1
V gene: TRBV12-3/TRBV12-4
clone size: medium-sized
CDR3 protein: CASSLRFVDRGGGYTF
CDR3 DNA: TGTGCCAGCAGTTTGAGGTTCGTGGACAGGGGTGGTGGCTACACCTTC

J gene: TRBJ1-2
D gene: -
V gene: TRBV12-3/TRBV12-4
clone size: medium-sized
CDR3 protein: CASSLRWDPDGYTF
CDR3 DNA: TGTGCCAGCAGTTTACGCTGGGATCCCGATGGCTACACCTTC

J gene: TRBJ1-2
D gene: -
V gene: TRBV12-3/TRBV12-4
clone size: -
CDR3 protein: CASREVTSGYTF
CDR3 DNA: TGTGCCAGCCGGGAGGTAACTTCTGGCTACACCTTC

J gene: TRBJ1-2
D gene: -
V gene: TRBV12-3/TRBV12-4
clone size: medium-sized
CDR3 protein: CASSFQGGYGYTF
CDR3 DNA: TGTGCCAGCAGTTTTCAGGGTGGCTATGGCTACACCTTC

J gene: TRBJ1-2
D gene: -
V gene: TRBV12-3/TRBV12-4
clone size: medium-sized
CDR3 protein: CASSLGRSQGYGYTF
CDR3 DNA: TGTGCCAGCAGCCTAGGTCGGAGTCAGGGGTATGGCTACACCTTC

J gene: TRBJ1-2
D gene: -
V gene: TRBV12-3/TRBV12-4
clone size: large
CDR3 protein: CASSRSTGVYGYTF
CDR3 DNA: TGTGCCAGCAGCCGTTCGACAGGCGTCTATGGCTACACCTTC

J gene: TRBJ1-2
D gene: -
V gene: TRBV12-3/TRBV12-4
clone size: large
CDR3 protein: CASRGRTYGYTF
CDR3 DNA: TGTGCCAGCAGAGGCAGAACTTATGGCTACACCTTC

J gene: TRBJ1-2
D gene: TRBD1
V gene: TRBV12-3/TRBV12-4
clone size: medium-sized
CDR3 protein: CASRQTGAVYGYTF
CDR3 DNA: TGTGCCAGCAGGCAGACAGGGGCCGTCTATGGCTACACCTTC

J gene: TRBJ1-2
D gene: -
V gene: TRBV12-3/TRBV12-4
clone size: -
CDR3 protein: CASSYRTAYGYTF
CDR3 DNA: TGTGCCAGCAGTTACCGGACAGCCTATGGCTACACCTTC

J gene: TRBJ1-2
D gene: TRBD1
V gene: TRBV12-3/TRBV12-4
clone size: -
CDR3 protein: CASSLDRETYGYTF
CDR3 DNA: TGTGCCAGCAGTTTGGACAGGGAAACCTATGGCTACACCTTC

J gene: TRBJ1-2
D gene: -
V gene: TRBV12-3/TRBV12-4
clone size: medium-sized
CDR3 protein: CASSLATGYGYTF
CDR3 DNA: TGTGCCAGCAGTTTAGCGACAGGCTATGGCTACACCTTC

J gene: TRBJ1-2
D gene: -
V gene: TRBV12-3/TRBV12-4
clone size: large
CDR3 protein: CASSLIQPVF
CDR3 DNA: TGTGCCAGCAGTTTAATCCAGCCCGTCTTC

J gene: TRBJ1-2
D gene: TRBD1
V gene: TRBV12-3/TRBV12-4
clone size: large
CDR3 protein: CASRMGQGYGYTF
CDR3 DNA: TGTGCCAGCAGGATGGGACAGGGTTATGGCTACACCTTC

J gene: TRBJ1-2
D gene: -
V gene: TRBV12-3/TRBV12-4
clone size: large
CDR3 protein: CASSQTEDYGYTF
CDR3 DNA: TGTGCCAGCAGTCAGACAGAGGACTATGGCTACACCTTC

J gene: TRBJ1-2
D gene: -
V gene: TRBV12-3/TRBV12-4
clone size: large
CDR3 protein: CASSPGRNYGYTF
CDR3 DNA: TGTGCCAGCAGCCCGGGCCGTAACTATGGCTACACCTTC

J gene: TRBJ1-2
D gene: TRBD1
V gene: TRBV12-3/TRBV12-4
clone size: large
CDR3 protein: CASSSDRVYGYTF
CDR3 DNA: TGTGCCAGCAGTTCGGACAGGGTTTATGGCTACACCTTC

J gene: TRBJ1-2
D gene: -
V gene: TRBV12-3/TRBV12-4
clone size: -
CDR3 protein: CASSKGLAGYTF
CDR3 DNA: TGTGCCAGCAGCAAGGGACTGGCCGGCTACACCTTC

J gene: TRBJ1-2
D gene: -
V gene: TRBV12-3/TRBV12-4
clone size: medium-sized
CDR3 protein: CASSFDRNYGYTF
CDR3 DNA: TGTGCCAGCAGTTTCGACAGAAACTATGGCTACACCTTC

J gene: TRBJ1-2
D gene: TRBD1
V gene: TRBV12-3/TRBV12-4
clone size: large
CDR3 protein: CASSLDRGFYGYTF
CDR3 DNA: TGTGCCAGCAGTTTAGACAGGGGATTCTATGGCTACACCTTC

J gene: TRBJ1-2
D gene: TRBD1
V gene: TRBV12-3/TRBV12-4
clone size: large
CDR3 protein: CASRETGPGYGYTF
CDR3 DNA: TGTGCCAGCAGAGAGACAGGGCCCGGGTATGGCTACACCTTC

J gene: TRBJ1-2
D gene: -
V gene: TRBV12-3/TRBV12-4
clone size: large
CDR3 protein: CASSRDTNYGYTF
CDR3 DNA: TGTGCCAGCAGCCGCGACACTAACTATGGCTACACCTTC

J gene: TRBJ1-2
D gene: -
V gene: TRBV12-3/TRBV12-4
clone size: medium-sized
CDR3 protein: CASSAQGRYGYTF
CDR3 DNA: TGTGCCAGCAGTGCCCAGGGGCGCTATGGCTACACCTTC

J gene: TRBJ1-2
D gene: TRBD1
V gene: TRBV12-3/TRBV12-4
clone size: large
CDR3 protein: CASSSTGVVGYTF
CDR3 DNA: TGTGCCAGCAGTTCAACAGGGGTAGTGGGCTACACCTTC

J gene: TRBJ1-2
D gene: -
V gene: TRBV12-3/TRBV12-4
clone size: few
CDR3 protein: CASSDRNYGYTF
CDR3 DNA: TGTGCCAGCAGTGACAGGAACTATGGCTACACCTTC

J gene: TRBJ1-2
D gene: TRBD1
V gene: TRBV12-3/TRBV12-4
clone size: medium-sized
CDR3 protein: CASSLTSTGARGYTF
CDR3 DNA: TGTGCCAGCAGTTTAACGAGTACAGGGGCAAGGGGCTACACCTTC

J gene: TRBJ1-2
D gene: -
V gene: TRBV12-3/TRBV12-4
clone size: medium-sized
CDR3 protein: CASSFIDDYGYTF
CDR3 DNA: TGTGCCAGCAGTTTTATCGATGACTATGGCTACACCTTC

J gene: TRBJ1-2
D gene: -
V gene: TRBV12-3/TRBV12-4
clone size: medium-sized
CDR3 protein: CASSQPGINYGYTF
CDR3 DNA: TGTGCCAGCAGTCAACCCGGGATTAACTATGGCTACACCTTC

J gene: TRBJ1-2
D gene: -
V gene: TRBV12-3/TRBV12-4
clone size: medium-sized
CDR3 protein: CASSLNYYGYTF
CDR3 DNA: TGTGCCAGCAGTTTAAATTACTATGGCTACACCTTC

J gene: TRBJ1-2
D gene: -
V gene: TRBV12-3/TRBV12-4
clone size: large
CDR3 protein: CASSLLGISNYGYTF
CDR3 DNA: TGTGCCAGCAGTTTACTAGGGATCTCTAACTATGGCTACACCTTC

J gene: TRBJ1-2
D gene: -
V gene: TRBV12-3/TRBV12-4
clone size: large
CDR3 protein: CASSSGTVLMREYGYTF
CDR3 DNA: TGTGCCAGCAGTTCCGGGACTGTTTTAATGCGCGAATATGGCTACACCTTC

J gene: TRBJ1-2
D gene: -
V gene: TRBV12-3/TRBV12-4
clone size: medium-sized
CDR3 protein: CASRRDTNYGYTF
CDR3 DNA: TGTGCCAGCAGGAGGGACACTAACTATGGCTACACCTTC

J gene: TRBJ1-2
D gene: -
V gene: TRBV12-3/TRBV12-4
clone size: large
CDR3 protein: CASTAELLGGDYGYTF
CDR3 DNA: TGTGCCAGCACCGCAGAACTACTTGGAGGAGACTATGGCTACACCTTC

J gene: TRBJ1-2
D gene: -
V gene: TRBV12-3/TRBV12-4
clone size: large
CDR3 protein: CASSYGTFNYGYTF
CDR3 DNA: TGTGCCAGCAGTTACGGGACATTCAACTATGGCTACACCTTC

J gene: TRBJ1-2
D gene: TRBD1
V gene: TRBV12-3/TRBV12-4
clone size: medium-sized
CDR3 protein: CASSGDREGNTF
CDR3 DNA: TGTGCCAGCAGCGGGGACAGGGAAGGTAACACCTTC

J gene: TRBJ1-2
D gene: -
V gene: TRBV12-3/TRBV12-4
clone size: medium-sized
CDR3 protein: CASSFYGYTF
CDR3 DNA: TGTGCCAGCAGTTTCTATGGCTACACCTTC

J gene: TRBJ1-2
D gene: -
V gene: TRBV12-3/TRBV12-4
clone size: medium-sized
CDR3 protein: CASRLAPGREGLGYTF
CDR3 DNA: TGTGCCAGCAGACTTGCCCCAGGCAGGGAGGGCCTTGGCTACACCTTC

J gene: TRBJ1-2
D gene: -
V gene: TRBV12-3/TRBV12-4
clone size: large
CDR3 protein: CASTDEEIYGYTF
CDR3 DNA: TGTGCCAGTACAGACGAAGAAATCTATGGCTACACCTTC

J gene: TRBJ1-2
D gene: -
V gene: TRBV12-3/TRBV12-4
clone size: medium-sized
CDR3 protein: CASSSPRLWGNGYTF
CDR3 DNA: TGTGCCAGCAGTTCTCCCCGGCTCTGGGGCAACGGCTACACCTTC

J gene: TRBJ1-2
D gene: -
V gene: TRBV12-3/TRBV12-4
clone size: large
CDR3 protein: CASSLVRGYTF
CDR3 DNA: TGTGCCAGCAGTTTAGTTCGCGGCTACACCTTC

J gene: TRBJ1-2
D gene: -
V gene: TRBV12-3/TRBV12-4
clone size: large
CDR3 protein: CASSQGQPTNYGYTF
CDR3 DNA: TGTGCCAGCAGCCAAGGACAACCTACTAACTATGGCTACACCTTC

J gene: TRBJ1-2
D gene: -
V gene: TRBV12-3/TRBV12-4
clone size: -
CDR3 protein: CASSLLLYGYTF
CDR3 DNA: TGTGCCAGCAGTTTACTGCTCTATGGCTACACCTTC

J gene: TRBJ1-2
D gene: TRBD1
V gene: TRBV12-3/TRBV12-4
clone size: large
CDR3 protein: CASSPTAGTATYGYTF
CDR3 DNA: TGTGCCAGCAGTCCCACTGCCGGGACAGCAACCTATGGCTACACCTTC

J gene: TRBJ1-2
D gene: -
V gene: TRBV12-3/TRBV12-4
clone size: large
CDR3 protein: CASTQLGWGRDYYGYTF
CDR3 DNA: TGTGCCAGCACCCAGTTGGGGTGGGGCAGGGATTACTATGGCTACACCTTC

J gene: TRBJ1-2
D gene: TRBD1
V gene: TRBV12-3/TRBV12-4
clone size: medium-sized
CDR3 protein: CASTEQGRLYGYTF
CDR3 DNA: TGTGCCAGCACCGAACAGGGGAGACTCTATGGCTACACCTTC

J gene: TRBJ1-2
D gene: -
V gene: TRBV12-3/TRBV12-4
clone size: medium-sized
CDR3 protein: CASSLPGDGYTF
CDR3 DNA: TGTGCCAGCAGTTTACCAGGGGACGGCTACACCTTC

J gene: TRBJ1-2
D gene: TRBD1
V gene: TRBV12-3/TRBV12-4
clone size: large
CDR3 protein: CASSPGQGNYGYTF
CDR3 DNA: TGTGCCAGCAGTCCCGGACAGGGAAATTATGGCTACACCTTC